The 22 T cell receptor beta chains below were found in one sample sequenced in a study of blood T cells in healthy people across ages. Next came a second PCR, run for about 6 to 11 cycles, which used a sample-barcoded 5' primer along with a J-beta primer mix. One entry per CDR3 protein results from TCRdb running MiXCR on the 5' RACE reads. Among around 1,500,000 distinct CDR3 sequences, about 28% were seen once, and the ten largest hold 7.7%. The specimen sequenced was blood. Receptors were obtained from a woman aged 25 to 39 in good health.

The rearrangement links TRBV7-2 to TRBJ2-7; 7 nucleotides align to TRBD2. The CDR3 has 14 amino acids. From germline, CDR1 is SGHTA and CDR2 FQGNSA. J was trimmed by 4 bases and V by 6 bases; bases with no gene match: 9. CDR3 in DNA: TGTGCCAGCAGTTTTGGACTAGTGGGGTACGAGCAGTACTTC. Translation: CASSFGLVGYEQYF.

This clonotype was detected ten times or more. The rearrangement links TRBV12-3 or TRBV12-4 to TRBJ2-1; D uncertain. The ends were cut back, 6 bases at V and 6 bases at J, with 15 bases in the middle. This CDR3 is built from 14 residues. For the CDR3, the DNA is TGTGCCAGCAGCGCCGGTGGAGTCATCAATGAGCAGTTCTTC. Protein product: CASSAGGVINEQFF.

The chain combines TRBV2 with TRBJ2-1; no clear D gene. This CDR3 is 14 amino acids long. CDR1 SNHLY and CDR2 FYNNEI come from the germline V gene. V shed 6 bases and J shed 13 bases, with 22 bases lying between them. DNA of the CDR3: TGTGCCAGCAGCGCCATGACCCGTATGGAGACCCAGTTCTTC. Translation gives CASSAMTRMETQFF.

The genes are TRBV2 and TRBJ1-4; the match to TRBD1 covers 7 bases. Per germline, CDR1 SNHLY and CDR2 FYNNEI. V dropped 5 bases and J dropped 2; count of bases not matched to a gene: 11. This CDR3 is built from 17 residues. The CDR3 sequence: CASSPARGSGTNEKLFF. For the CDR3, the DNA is TGTGCCAGCAGTCCCGCCAGGGGGTCCGGGACTAATGAAAAACTGTTTTTT.

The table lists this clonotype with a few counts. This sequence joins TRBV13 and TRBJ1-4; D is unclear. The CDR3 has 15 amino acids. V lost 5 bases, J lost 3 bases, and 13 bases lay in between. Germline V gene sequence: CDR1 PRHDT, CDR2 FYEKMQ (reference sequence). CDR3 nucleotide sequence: TGTGCCAGCAGCGCCTCAGGTACCTCTAATGAAAAACTGTTTTTT. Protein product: CASSASGTSNEKLFF.

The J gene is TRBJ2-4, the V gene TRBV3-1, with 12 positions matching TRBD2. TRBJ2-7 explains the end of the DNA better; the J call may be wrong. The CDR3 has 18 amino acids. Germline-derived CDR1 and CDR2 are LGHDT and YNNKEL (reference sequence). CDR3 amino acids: CASSPRLAGEAMTYEQYF. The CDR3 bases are TGTGCCAGCAGCCCCCGACTAGCGGGGGAAGCTATGACCTACGAGCAGTACTTC.

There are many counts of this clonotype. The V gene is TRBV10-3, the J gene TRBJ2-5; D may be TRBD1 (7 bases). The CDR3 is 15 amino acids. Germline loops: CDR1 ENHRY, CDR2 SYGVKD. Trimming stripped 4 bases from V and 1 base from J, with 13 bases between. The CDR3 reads CAISGEDRLQETQYF. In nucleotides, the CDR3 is TGTGCCATCAGTGGGGAGGACAGGCTCCAAGAGACCCAGTACTTC.

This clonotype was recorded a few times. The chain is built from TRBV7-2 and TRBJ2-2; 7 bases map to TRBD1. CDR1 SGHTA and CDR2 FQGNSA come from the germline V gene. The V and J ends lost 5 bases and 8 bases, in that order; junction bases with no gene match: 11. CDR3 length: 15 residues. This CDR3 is CASSPQTGRAGELFF. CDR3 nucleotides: TGTGCCAGCAGCCCGCAGACAGGGCGTGCGGGGGAGCTGTTTTTT.

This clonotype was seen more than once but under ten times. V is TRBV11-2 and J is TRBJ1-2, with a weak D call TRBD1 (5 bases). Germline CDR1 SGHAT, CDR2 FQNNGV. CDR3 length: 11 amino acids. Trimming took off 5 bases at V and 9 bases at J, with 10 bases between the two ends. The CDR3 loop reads CASSRGFSYTF. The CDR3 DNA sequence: TGTGCCAGCAGCCGGGGGTTTAGCTACACCTTC.

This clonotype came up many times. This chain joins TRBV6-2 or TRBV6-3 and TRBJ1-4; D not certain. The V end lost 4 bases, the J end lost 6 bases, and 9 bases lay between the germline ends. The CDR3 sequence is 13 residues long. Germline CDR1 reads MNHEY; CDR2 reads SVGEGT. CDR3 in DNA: TGTGCCAGCAGTTGGAGGGAACATGAAAAACTGTTTTTT. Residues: CASSWREHEKLFF.

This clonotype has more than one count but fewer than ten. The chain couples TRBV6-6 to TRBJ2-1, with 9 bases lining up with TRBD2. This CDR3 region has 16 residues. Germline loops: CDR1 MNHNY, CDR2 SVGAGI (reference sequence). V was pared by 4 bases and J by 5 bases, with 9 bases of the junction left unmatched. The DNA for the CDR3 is TGTGCCAGCAGTTTGGCCCCAGCGGGGGGCCACAATGAGCAGTTCTTC. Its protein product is CASSLAPAGGHNEQFF.

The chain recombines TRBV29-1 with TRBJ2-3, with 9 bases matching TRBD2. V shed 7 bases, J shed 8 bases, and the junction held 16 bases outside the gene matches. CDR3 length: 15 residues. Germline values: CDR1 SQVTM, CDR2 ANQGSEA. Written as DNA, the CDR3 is TGCAGCGGGGGGACTAGCCCAAAGGGGATGGGTACGCAGTATTTT. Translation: CSGGTSPKGMGTQYF.

DNA for the CDR3: TGTGCCAGTAGTATAGCGAGACTAGCGGGAGATAATGAGCAGTTCTTC. This translates into CASSIARLAGDNEQFF. V is TRBV19 and J is TRBJ2-1, with 12 bases matching TRBD2. Germline V gene data show CDR1 as LNHDA and CDR2 as SQIVND (reference sequence). Trimming removed 1 base from V and 7 bases from J; junction bases left unmatched: 5. The CDR3 has 16 amino acids.

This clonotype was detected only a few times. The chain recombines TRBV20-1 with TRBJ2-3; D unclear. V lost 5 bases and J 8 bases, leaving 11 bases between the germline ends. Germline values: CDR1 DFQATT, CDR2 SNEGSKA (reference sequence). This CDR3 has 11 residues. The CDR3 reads CSASGDGTQYF. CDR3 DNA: TGCAGTGCTTCGGGCGACGGTACGCAGTATTTT.

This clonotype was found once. The CDR3 here is CSAPPRGVETYNEQFF. CDR3 DNA: TGCAGTGCTCCCCCCCGGGGAGTTGAGACGTACAATGAGCAGTTCTTC. The V and J genes are TRBV20-1 and TRBJ2-1; tentative D call: TRBD2 (5 bases). CDR3 length equals 16 residues. V was pared by 5 bases and J by 4 bases, with 21 bases between. The germline CDR1 and CDR2 sequences are DFQATT and SNEGSKA (reference sequence).

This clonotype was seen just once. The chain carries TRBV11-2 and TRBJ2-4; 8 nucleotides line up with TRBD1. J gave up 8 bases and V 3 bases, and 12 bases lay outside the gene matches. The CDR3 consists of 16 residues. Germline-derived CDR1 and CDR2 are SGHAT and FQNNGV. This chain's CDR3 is CASSFVGTGPNDIQYF. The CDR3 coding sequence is TGTGCCAGCAGCTTTGTAGGGACAGGCCCAAATGACATTCAGTACTTC.

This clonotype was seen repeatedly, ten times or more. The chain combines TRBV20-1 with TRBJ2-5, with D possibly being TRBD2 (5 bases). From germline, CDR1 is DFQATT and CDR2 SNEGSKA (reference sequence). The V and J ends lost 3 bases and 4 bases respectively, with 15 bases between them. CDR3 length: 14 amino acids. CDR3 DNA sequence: TGCAGTGCTAGCGAGGCGGGTCCAGGAGAGACCCAGTACTTC. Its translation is CSASEAGPGETQYF.

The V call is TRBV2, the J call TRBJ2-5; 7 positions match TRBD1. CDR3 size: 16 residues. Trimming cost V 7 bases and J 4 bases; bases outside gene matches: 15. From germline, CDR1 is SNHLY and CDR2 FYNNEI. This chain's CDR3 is CASTALGQANRETQYF. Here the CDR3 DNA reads TGTGCCAGCACCGCCCTAGGACAGGCAAACCGAGAGACCCAGTACTTC.

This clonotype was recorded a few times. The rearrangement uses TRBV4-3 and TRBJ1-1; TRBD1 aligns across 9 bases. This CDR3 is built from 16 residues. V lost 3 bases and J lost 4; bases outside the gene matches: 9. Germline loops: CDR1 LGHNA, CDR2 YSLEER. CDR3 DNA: TGCGCCAGCAGCCAGGCGCCAGGGACAGGGAGCACTGAAGCTTTCTTT. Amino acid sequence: CASSQAPGTGSTEAFF.

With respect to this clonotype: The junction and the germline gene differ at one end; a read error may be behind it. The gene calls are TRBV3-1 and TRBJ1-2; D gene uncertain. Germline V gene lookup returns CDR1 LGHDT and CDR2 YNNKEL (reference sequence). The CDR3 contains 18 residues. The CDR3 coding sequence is TGTGCCGGCAGCCAAGAGTATGTCTTCGGGTCAACTGGCTATGGCTACACCTTC. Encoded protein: CAGSQEYVFGSTGYGYTF. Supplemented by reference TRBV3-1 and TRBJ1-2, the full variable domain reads DTAVSQTPKYLVTQMGNDKSIKCEQNLGHDTMYWYKQDSKKFLKIMFSYNNKELIINETVPNRFSPKSPDKAHLNLHINSLELGDSAVYFCAGSQEYVFGSTGYGYTFGSGTRLTVV.

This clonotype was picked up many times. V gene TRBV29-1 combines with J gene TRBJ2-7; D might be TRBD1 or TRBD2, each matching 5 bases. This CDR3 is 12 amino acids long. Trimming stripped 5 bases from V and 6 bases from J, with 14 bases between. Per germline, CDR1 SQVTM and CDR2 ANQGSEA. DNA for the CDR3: TGCAGCGTTCGCAGGGACGGGACCGAGCAGTACTTC. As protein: CSVRRDGTEQYF.

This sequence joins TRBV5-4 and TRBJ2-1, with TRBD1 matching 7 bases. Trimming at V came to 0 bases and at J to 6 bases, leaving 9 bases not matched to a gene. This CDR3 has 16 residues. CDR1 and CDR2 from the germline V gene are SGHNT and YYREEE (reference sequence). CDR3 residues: CASSLDEGAVSNEQFF. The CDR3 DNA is TGTGCCAGCAGCTTGGACGAGGGGGCAGTTTCCAATGAGCAGTTCTTC. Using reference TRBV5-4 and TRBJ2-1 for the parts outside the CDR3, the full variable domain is ETGVTQSPTHLIKTRGQQVTLRCSSQSGHNTVSWYQQALGQGPQFIFQYYREEENGRGNFPPRFSGLQFPNYSSELNVNALELDDSALYLCASSLDEGAVSNEQFFGPGTRLTVL.